This T cell receptor (beta chain) was identified in a study of cytomegalovirus exposure and HLA in healthy donors. Germline CDR1 is MNHEY and CDR2 is SVGAGI. The V end was cut by 5 bases, the J end by 5 bases, with 10 bases between. The CDR3 length is 13 residues. The study ran its PCR with 60 Vbeta and 13 Jbeta primers. Method: immunoSEQ multiplex PCR; TCRdb's copy keeps in-frame clones and lacks some. This table holds around 300,000 clones, just over 70% found once. Material for sequencing was PBMCs. This clonotype originated in a female donor in good health and CMV-seronegative. The chain combines TRBV6-5 with TRBJ1-5, with a weak D call TRBD1 (5 bases). CDR3 region: CASSNAGDQPQHF. The CDR3 DNA reads TGTGCCAGCAGTAACGCGGGGGATCAGCCCCAGCATTTT.